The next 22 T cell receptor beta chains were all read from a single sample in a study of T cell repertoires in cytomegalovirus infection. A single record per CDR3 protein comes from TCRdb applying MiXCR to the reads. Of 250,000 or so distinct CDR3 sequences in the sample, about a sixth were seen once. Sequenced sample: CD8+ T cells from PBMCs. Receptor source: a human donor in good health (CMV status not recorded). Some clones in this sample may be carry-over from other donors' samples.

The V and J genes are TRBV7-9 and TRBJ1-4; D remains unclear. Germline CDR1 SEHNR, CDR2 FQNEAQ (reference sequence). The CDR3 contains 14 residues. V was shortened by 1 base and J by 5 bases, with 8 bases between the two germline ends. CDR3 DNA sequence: TGTGCCAGCAGCTTAGAAACAGTAAATGAAAAACTGTTTTTT. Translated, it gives CASSLETVNEKLFF.

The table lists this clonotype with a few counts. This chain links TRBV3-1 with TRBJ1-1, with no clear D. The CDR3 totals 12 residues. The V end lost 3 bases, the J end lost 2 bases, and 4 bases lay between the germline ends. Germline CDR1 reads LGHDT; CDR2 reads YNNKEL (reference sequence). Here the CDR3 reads CASSQPNTEAFF. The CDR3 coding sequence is TGTGCCAGCAGCCAGCCAAACACTGAAGCTTTCTTT.

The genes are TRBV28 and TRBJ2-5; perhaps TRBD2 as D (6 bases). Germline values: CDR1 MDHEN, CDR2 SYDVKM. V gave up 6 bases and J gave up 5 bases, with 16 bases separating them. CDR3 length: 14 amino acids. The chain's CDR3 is CASRAPGVWETQYF. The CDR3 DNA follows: TGTGCCAGCAGGGCTCCGGGGGTATGGGAGACCCAGTACTTC.

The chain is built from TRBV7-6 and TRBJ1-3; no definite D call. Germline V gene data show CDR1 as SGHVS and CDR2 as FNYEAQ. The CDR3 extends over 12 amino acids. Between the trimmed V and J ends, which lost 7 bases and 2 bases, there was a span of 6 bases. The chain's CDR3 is CASNGAGNTIYF. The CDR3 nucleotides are TGTGCCAGCAACGGGGCTGGAAACACCATATATTTT.

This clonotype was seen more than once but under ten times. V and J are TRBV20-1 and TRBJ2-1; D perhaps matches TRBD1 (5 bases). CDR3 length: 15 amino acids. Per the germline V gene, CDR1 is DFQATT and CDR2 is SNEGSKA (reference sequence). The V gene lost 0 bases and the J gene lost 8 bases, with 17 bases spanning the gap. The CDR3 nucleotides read TGCAGTGCTAGAGATCTGGGCTGGACGACAGATGAGCAGTTCTTC. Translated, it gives CSARDLGWTTDEQFF.

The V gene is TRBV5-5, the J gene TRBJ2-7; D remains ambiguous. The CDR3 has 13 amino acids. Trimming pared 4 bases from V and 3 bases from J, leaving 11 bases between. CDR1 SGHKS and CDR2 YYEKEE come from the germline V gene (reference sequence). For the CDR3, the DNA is TGTGCCAGCAGCCCGGCTACAGACTACGAGCAGTACTTC. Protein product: CASSPATDYEQYF.

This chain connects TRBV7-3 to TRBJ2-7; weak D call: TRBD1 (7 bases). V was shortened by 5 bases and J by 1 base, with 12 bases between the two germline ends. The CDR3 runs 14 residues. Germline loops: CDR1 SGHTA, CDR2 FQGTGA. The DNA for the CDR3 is TGTGCCAGCAGCCCAGGGGGGACTTCCTACGAGCAGTACTTC. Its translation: CASSPGGTSYEQYF.

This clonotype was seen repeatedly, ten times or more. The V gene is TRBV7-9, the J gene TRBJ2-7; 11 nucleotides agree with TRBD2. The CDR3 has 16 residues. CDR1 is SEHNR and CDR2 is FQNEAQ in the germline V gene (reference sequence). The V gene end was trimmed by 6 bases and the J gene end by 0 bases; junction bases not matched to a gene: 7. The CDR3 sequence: CASSTPGLADSYEQYF. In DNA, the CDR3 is TGTGCCAGCAGTACTCCGGGACTAGCGGACTCCTACGAGCAGTACTTC. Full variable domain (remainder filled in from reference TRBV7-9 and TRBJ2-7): DTGVSQNPRHKITKRGQNVTFRCDPISEHNRLYWYRQTLGQGPEFLTYFQNEAQLEKSRLLSDRFSAERPKGSFSTLEIQRTEQGDSAMYLCASSTPGLADSYEQYFGPGTRLTVT.

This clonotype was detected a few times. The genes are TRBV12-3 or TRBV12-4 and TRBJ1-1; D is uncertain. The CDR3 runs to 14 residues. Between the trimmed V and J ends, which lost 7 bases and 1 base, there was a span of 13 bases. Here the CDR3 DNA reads TGTGCCAGCAACCTGACTCCGGCGAACACTGAAGCTTTCTTT. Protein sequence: CASNLTPANTEAFF.

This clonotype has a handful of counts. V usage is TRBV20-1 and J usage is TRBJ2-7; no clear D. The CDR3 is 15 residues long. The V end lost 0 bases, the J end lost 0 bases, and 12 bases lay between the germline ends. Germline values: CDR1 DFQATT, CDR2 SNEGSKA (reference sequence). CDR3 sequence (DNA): TGCAGTGCTAGAGATGAGGCAGCCCTCTCCTACGAGCAGTACTTC. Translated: CSARDEAALSYEQYF.

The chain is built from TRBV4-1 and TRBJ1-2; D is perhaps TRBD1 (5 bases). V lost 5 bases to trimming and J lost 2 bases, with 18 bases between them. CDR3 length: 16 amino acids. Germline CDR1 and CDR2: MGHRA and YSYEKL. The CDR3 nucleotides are TGCGCCAGCAGCTCGTACTCCGGGACGGAAAACTATGGCTACACCTTC. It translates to CASSSYSGTENYGYTF.

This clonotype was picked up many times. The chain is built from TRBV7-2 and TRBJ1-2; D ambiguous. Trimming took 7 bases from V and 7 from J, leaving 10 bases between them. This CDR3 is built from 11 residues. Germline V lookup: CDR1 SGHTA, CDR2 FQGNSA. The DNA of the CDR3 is TGTGCCAGCATCAAATCCAGTGGCTACACCTTC. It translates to CASIKSSGYTF. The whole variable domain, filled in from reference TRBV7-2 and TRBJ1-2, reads GAGVSQSPSNKVTEKGKDVELRCDPISGHTALYWYRQSLGQGLEFLIYFQGNSAPDKSGLPSDRFSAERTGGSVSTLTIQRTQQEDSAVYLCASIKSSGYTFGSGTRLTVV.

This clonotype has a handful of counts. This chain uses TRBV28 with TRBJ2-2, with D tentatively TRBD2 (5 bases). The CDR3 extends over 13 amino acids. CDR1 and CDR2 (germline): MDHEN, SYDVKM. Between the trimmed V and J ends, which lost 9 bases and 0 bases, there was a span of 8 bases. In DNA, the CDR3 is TGTGCCAGTTCGGAGGCGAACACCGGGGAGCTGTTTTTT. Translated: CASSEANTGELFF.

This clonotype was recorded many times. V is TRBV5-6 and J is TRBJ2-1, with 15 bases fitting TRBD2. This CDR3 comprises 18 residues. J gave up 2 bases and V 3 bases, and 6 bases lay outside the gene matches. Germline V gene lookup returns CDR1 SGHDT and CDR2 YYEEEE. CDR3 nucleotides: TGTGCCAGCAGCTCCGGGACTAGCGGGGGGACGACCTACAATGAGCAGTTCTTC. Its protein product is CASSSGTSGGTTYNEQFF.

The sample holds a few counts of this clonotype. The CDR3 DNA reads as TGTGCCAGCAGTGACGTCTACAATGAGCAGTTCTTC. Translating gives CASSDVYNEQFF. The chain links TRBV12-3 or TRBV12-4 to TRBJ2-1; D gene ambiguous. Trimming removed 5 bases at V and 3 bases at J, with 5 bases between. CDR3 length: 12 residues.

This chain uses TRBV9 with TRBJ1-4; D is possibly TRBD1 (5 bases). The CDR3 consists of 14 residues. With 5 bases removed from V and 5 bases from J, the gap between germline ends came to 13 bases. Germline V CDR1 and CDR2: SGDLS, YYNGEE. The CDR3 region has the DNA TGTGCCAGCAGTTCAGGGATTTGGAATGAAAAACTGTTTTTT. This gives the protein CASSSGIWNEKLFF.

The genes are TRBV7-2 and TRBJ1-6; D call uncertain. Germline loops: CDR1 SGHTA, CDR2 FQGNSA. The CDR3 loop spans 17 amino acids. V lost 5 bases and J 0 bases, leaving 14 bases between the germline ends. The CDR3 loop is CASSPPWRSSYNSPLHF. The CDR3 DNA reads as TGTGCCAGCAGCCCCCCCTGGAGGAGCTCCTATAATTCACCCCTCCACTTT.

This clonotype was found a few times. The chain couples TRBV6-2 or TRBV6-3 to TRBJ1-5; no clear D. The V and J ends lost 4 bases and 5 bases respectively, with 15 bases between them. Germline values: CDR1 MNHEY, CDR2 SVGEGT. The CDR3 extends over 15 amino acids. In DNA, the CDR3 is TGTGCCAGCAGTTTGTGGGCGCCGGACGATCAGCCCCAGCATTTT. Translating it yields CASSLWAPDDQPQHF.

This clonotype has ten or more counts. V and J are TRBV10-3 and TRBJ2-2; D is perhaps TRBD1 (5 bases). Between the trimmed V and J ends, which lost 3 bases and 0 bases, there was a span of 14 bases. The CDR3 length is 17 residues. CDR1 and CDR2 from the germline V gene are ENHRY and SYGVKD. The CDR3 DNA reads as TGTGCCATCAGTGATAACAGTGGGGCGACGAACACCGGGGAGCTGTTTTTT. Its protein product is CAISDNSGATNTGELFF.

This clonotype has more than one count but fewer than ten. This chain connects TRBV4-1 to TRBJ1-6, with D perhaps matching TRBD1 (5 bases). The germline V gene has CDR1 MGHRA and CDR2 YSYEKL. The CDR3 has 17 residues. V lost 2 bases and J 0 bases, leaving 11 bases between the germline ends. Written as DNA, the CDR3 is TGCGCCAGCAGCCAAACGACAGCTAACTCCTATAATTCACCCCTCCACTTT. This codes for CASSQTTANSYNSPLHF.

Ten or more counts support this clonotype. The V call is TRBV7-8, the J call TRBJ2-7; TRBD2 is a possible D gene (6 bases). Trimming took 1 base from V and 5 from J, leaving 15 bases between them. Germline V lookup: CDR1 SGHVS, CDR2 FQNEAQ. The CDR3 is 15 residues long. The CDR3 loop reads CASSLEIGGINEQYF. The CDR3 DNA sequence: TGTGCCAGCAGCTTAGAGATCGGAGGGATTAACGAGCAGTACTTC.

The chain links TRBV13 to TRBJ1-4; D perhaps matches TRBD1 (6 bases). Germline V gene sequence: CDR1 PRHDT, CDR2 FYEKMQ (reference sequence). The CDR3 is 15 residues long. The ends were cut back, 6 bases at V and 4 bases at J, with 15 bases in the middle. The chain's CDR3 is CASSSTGLGNEKLFF. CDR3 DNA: TGTGCCAGCAGTTCCACAGGGCTGGGTAATGAAAAACTGTTTTTT.